This record looks at one TCR beta chain sequence and its context. Its specificity is not known. This sample stems from a study of chemoradiotherapy in HPV16-positive cancers. Overall study findings and caveats: In HPV16-positive patients, HPV-responsive T-cell expansion tracked better recurrence-free survival. Candidate HPV-specific clones and E7-related TCR motifs grew in tumor during treatment.

Germline values: CDR1 MRHNA, CDR2 SNTAGT. V lost 4 bases, J lost 5 bases, and 11 bases lay in between. The CDR3 extends over 13 amino acids. Measured with immunoSEQ multiplex PCR; TCRdb has only the in-frame clones, and not every one. The sample consists of 30,000 to 40,000 clones, about 80% of them appearing once. Samples were taken several times over chemoradiotherapy. The TCR comes from a human donor with HPV-associated anogenital cancer. The specimen comprised blood, sampled from a patient who underwent chemoradiotherapy. The chain joins TRBV6-4 to TRBJ1-1; D may be TRBD1 (6 bases). In DNA form, the CDR3 reads TGTGCCAGCAGTGCAGGGGAGGCGACTGAAGCTTTCTTT. Translating gives CASSAGEATEAFF.